In this sample, the clone carrying this T cell receptor (beta chain) turned up a few times. Its target is not known. This sample was taken from a study of Graves' ophthalmopathy and Graves' hyperthyroidism. Researchers took RNA transcripts and amplified TCR beta CDR3 regions from them. An initial RT-PCR round employing HTBI primers preceded a second-round multiplex PCR. TCRdb reprocessed the multiplex PCR reads via MiXCR and lists one record per CDR3 protein. The sample carries about 230,000 distinct CDR3 sequences, around 50% recorded once. Study results and caveats: Ophthalmopathy versus stable hyperthyroidism: 13-signature model gave roughly 88% sensitivity, less than 83% specificity. This model predicted ophthalmopathy progression (sensitivity approximately 68%, specificity around 72%). A majority of expanded thyroid clonotypes exceeding 0.001 frequency were likewise present in blood.

Germline values: CDR1 SNHLY, CDR2 FYNNEI. This CDR3 spans 15 amino acids. Trimming removed 6 bases from V and 5 bases from J; junction bases left unmatched: 8. The specimen sequenced was peripheral blood. The rearrangement uses TRBV2 and TRBJ1-5, with TRBD1 matching 9 bases. The clonotype comes from an adult man with Graves' ophthalmopathy. The CDR3 bases are TGTGCCAGCAGGCCCGGGACAGGGCCATATCAGCCCCAGCATTTT. Its protein product is CASRPGTGPYQPQHF. The variable domain in full, completed from reference TRBV2 and TRBJ1-5, reads EPEVTQTPSHQVTQMGQEVILRCVPISNHLYFYWYRQILGQKVEFLVSFYNNEISEKSEIFDDQFSVERPDGSNFTLKIRSTKLEDSAMYFCASRPGTGPYQPQHFGDGTRLSIL.